Listed below are T cell receptor beta chains from one sample, sequenced in a study of identical twins. TCRdb processed the 5' RACE reads anew with MiXCR; each CDR3 protein has one entry. The table has about 520,000 distinct CDR3 sequences, approximately 22% seen once. Another study also made use of these data, one on T cells expressing NK-cell markers.

Sequencing was carried out using CD4+ T cells sorted from blood. All receptors come from a woman under 30 in good health. Both conserved end residues are part of each CDR3. A D gene is named only where the DNA matches it firmly. Part of the rows lack a size; the others show once, few, many or a class for expanded clones.

TRBV5-1	TRBJ1-1	.	.	CASSFHSGTVNTEAFF	TGCGCCAGCAGCTTTCACTCCGGGACCGTGAACACTGAAGCTTTCTTT
TRBV12-3/TRBV12-4	TRBJ1-1	.	many	CASSLGRVNTEAFF	TGTGCCAGCAGTTTGGGGAGAGTGAACACTGAAGCTTTCTTT
TRBV21-1	TRBJ2-2	.	.	CASLGGTEATGELFF	TGTGCCAGTCTAGGCGGGACAGAAGCCACCGGGGAGCTGTTTTTT
TRBV6-6	TRBJ1-5	.	.	CASSYTGSQPQHF	TGTGCCAGCAGTTACACAGGTTCCCAGCCCCAGCATTTT
TRBV20-1	TRBJ1-5	.	few	CSASPRVGNQPQHF	TGCAGTGCTAGTCCCAGGGTCGGCAATCAGCCCCAGCATTTT
TRBV6-5	TRBJ2-4	.	.	CASSYTAGIAKNIQYF	TGTGCCAGCAGTTATACCGCGGGTATAGCCAAAAACATTCAGTACTTC
TRBV7-2	TRBJ2-7	.	many	CASSPSRSLYEQYF	TGTGCCAGCAGCCCCAGCAGGAGTCTCTACGAGCAGTACTTC
TRBV2	TRBJ2-1	TRBD2	few	CASSEYLAGSHNEQFF	TGTGCCAGCAGTGAATATCTAGCGGGGTCGCACAATGAGCAGTTCTTC
TRBV9	TRBJ2-3	.	.	CASSVVGSPPDTQYF	TGTGCCAGCAGCGTAGTAGGCAGTCCGCCAGATACGCAGTATTTT
TRBV25-1	TRBJ2-1	TRBD2	.	CASSGTGTSGASAYNEQFF	TGTGCCAGCAGTGGAACCGGGACTAGCGGGGCCTCGGCCTACAATGAGCAGTTCTTC
TRBV18	TRBJ2-2	.	few	CASTWTDTGELFF	TGTGCCAGCACGTGGACAGACACCGGGGAGCTGTTTTTT
TRBV5-1	TRBJ2-3	TRBD2	.	CASSLAVGGDTQYF	TGCGCCAGCAGCTTGGCGGTCGGGGGGGATACGCAGTATTTT
TRBV12-3/TRBV12-4	TRBJ2-3	.	.	CASSFQGGESTQYF	TGTGCCAGCAGTTTTCAGGGGGGGGAGTCTACGCAGTATTTT
TRBV10-2	TRBJ2-7	.	.	CASIQPGRGQYF	TGCGCCAGCATCCAGCCGGGGCGCGGGCAGTACTTC
TRBV29-1	TRBJ2-3	.	few	CSPVEASTDTQYF	TGCAGCCCCGTGGAAGCTAGCACAGATACGCAGTATTTT
TRBV5-1	TRBJ2-3	TRBD2	few	CASSLTGTTSDTQYF	TGCGCCAGCAGCTTAACCGGGACTACCTCAGATACGCAGTATTTT
TRBV20-1	TRBJ1-2	.	.	CSAFDKTSYGYTF	TGCAGTGCTTTCGACAAGACCAGCTATGGCTACACCTTC
TRBV5-1	TRBJ1-2	.	.	CASSPDGRGYTF	TGCGCCAGCAGCCCCGACGGAAGGGGCTACACCTTC
TRBV20-1	TRBJ2-2	TRBD1	many	CSARATGTGLTGELFF	TGCAGTGCTAGGGCGACCGGGACAGGTTTGACCGGGGAGCTGTTTTTT
TRBV20-1	TRBJ2-3	TRBD2	few	CSATLSGRSTDTQYF	TGCAGTGCTACCCTTAGCGGGAGAAGCACAGATACGCAGTATTTT
TRBV29-1	TRBJ1-5	.	many	CSVGGQPQHF	TGCAGCGTTGGGGGTCAGCCCCAGCATTTT
TRBV7-9	TRBJ1-1	.	.	CASSNSPANTEAFF	TGTGCCAGCAGCAATTCACCGGCGAACACTGAAGCTTTCTTT
TRBV11-1	TRBJ2-1	.	.	CASSLGRGLSGGSYNEQFF	TGTGCCAGCAGCTTAGGCAGGGGGCTTAGCGGGGGCTCCTACAATGAGCAGTTCTTC
TRBV27	TRBJ2-7	.	.	CASRSSWGFYEQYF	TGTGCCAGCAGAAGCTCTTGGGGATTCTACGAGCAGTACTTC
TRBV20-1	TRBJ2-1	.	.	CSAIPPGFGGSSYNEQFF	TGCAGTGCTATCCCCCCTGGGTTCGGGGGAAGCTCCTACAATGAGCAGTTCTTC
TRBV9	TRBJ2-1	TRBD2	many	CASSPRLALRTNEQFF	TGTGCCAGCAGCCCCCGACTAGCGCTTAGGACCAATGAGCAGTTCTTC
TRBV27	TRBJ2-1	TRBD1	.	CASSPRGRGPNEQFF	TGTGCCAGCAGCCCCAGGGGGCGCGGCCCCAATGAGCAGTTCTTC
TRBV20-1	TRBJ2-1	TRBD2	.	CSARGAAGGPLGQFF	TGCAGTGCTAGAGGTGCAGCGGGAGGCCCCTTGGGCCAGTTCTTC
TRBV20-1	TRBJ2-7	TRBD1	few	CSASDRDEQYF	TGCAGTGCTTCAGACAGGGACGAGCAGTACTTC
TRBV25-1	TRBJ2-2	.	.	CASSPRFTGELFF	TGTGCCAGCAGTCCTAGATTCACCGGGGAGCTGTTTTTT
TRBV20-1	TRBJ2-3	TRBD1	.	CSATQGWGTDTQCF	TGCAGTGCCACACAGGGGTGGGGCACAGATACGCAGTGTTTT
TRBV20-1	TRBJ2-1	TRBD2	.	CSARTSSHNEQFF	TGCAGTGCCCGGACTAGCAGCCACAATGAGCAGTTCTTC
TRBV18	TRBJ2-2	TRBD1	.	CASSPSRGRPGELFF	TGTGCCAGCTCACCTTCGAGGGGGCGCCCCGGGGAGCTGTTTTTT
TRBV7-9	TRBJ2-7	.	.	CASSLGTFHHEQYF	TGTGCCAGCAGCTTAGGGACGTTTCACCACGAGCAGTACTTC
TRBV9	TRBJ2-5	.	.	CASSVRLEETQYF	TGTGCCAGCAGCGTTAGGCTAGAGGAGACCCAGTACTTC
TRBV10-3	TRBJ2-7	.	few	CAISSLDPYEQYF	TGTGCCATCAGTTCCTTAGACCCTTACGAGCAGTACTTC
TRBV6-5	TRBJ2-3	.	few	CASSYSPPSSGHTQYF	TGTGCCAGCAGTTACTCGCCGCCTAGCAGCGGGCATACGCAGTATTTT
TRBV10-3	TRBJ2-7	.	few	CAIGQTLYEQYF	TGTGCCATCGGACAGACCCTCTACGAGCAGTACTTC
TRBV5-1	TRBJ2-5	.	few	CASTRGEGKETQYF	TGCGCCAGCACGAGAGGAGAGGGGAAAGAGACCCAGTACTTC
TRBV7-9	TRBJ1-6	.	few	CASSLWGDNSPLHF	TGTGCCAGCAGCTTATGGGGAGATAATTCACCCCTCCACTTT
TRBV20-1	TRBJ2-5	.	many	CSASVTVGETQYF	TGCAGTGCTTCAGTGACGGTTGGGGAGACCCAGTACTTC
TRBV20-1	TRBJ2-7	.	.	CSASRRRGAFSYEQYF	TGCAGTGCTAGCAGGCGTCGGGGGGCGTTTTCCTACGAGCAGTACTTC